This note documents a single T cell receptor (beta chain) sequence. Its antigen is unidentified. This sample was taken from a study of CD4+ T cells in melanoma. Using immunoSEQ multiplex PCR, the repertoire was profiled, and TCRdb retains in-frame clones only, with some absent. The sample gives approximately 110,000 clones, about 90% of which show up once; 3.3% is in the top ten. General observations from the study: In melanoma, neoantigen-specific CD4+ T cells reportedly differed in differentiation state. CD8+ T cell, macrophage and B cell function reportedly correlated with neoantigen-specific CD4+ T cells.

The source of this sequence is a human donor with melanoma. The specimen was peripheral blood.

CDR3 amino acids: CASSQEGQTNYGYTF. As DNA, the CDR3 is TGTGCCAGCAGCCAAGAAGGGCAGACTAACTATGGCTACACCTTC. The rearrangement uses TRBV4-2 and TRBJ1-2; D remains unclear. This CDR3 has 15 residues. Deletions cut 0 bases from V and 0 bases from J, with 8 bases between. Germline loops: CDR1 LGHNA, CDR2 YNFKEQ.